Below, one T cell receptor beta chain is given with its context. Germline V gene lookup returns CDR1 SGHNT and CDR2 YYREEE (reference sequence). Trimming took 2 bases from V and 3 from J, leaving 15 bases between them. This CDR3 is built from 15 residues. All donors were Caucasian adults living in Nashville, Tennessee. Genomic DNA for unsorted samples, which was extracted with the QIAamp DNA Blood Mini kit, came from about 83 million PBMCs. This specimen comes from a study of shared clonotypes between healthy human individuals. For each subset, genomic DNA was distributed in equal portions over several immunoSEQ plates. Assay: immunoSEQ multiplex PCR; the TCRdb copy retains only in-frame clones and omits some. The sample comprises hundreds of thousands of clones, around 80% of which are singletons, and 12% rests with the top ten.

This TCR was sampled from a woman aged 35 to 49 in good health. Some clones in this sample may be carry-over from other donors' samples. V usage is TRBV5-4 and J usage is TRBJ2-7; tentatively, D is TRBD1 (6 bases). What was sequenced was PBMCs. DNA of the CDR3: TGTGCCAGCAGCTTCCCGGACAGTGGCCACTACGAGCAGTACTTC. Translating it yields CASSFPDSGHYEQYF.